This T cell receptor (beta chain) was identified in a study of T cell responses to AZD1222 COVID-19 vaccine. Study-wide findings and caveats: Researchers took repertoire samples only after the peak T cell response had come.

The CDR3 spans 15 residues. Note on this clone: Its antigen is not identified.

Assay used: immunoSEQ multiplex PCR; TCRdb lists only in-frame clones, some missing. The sample lists tens of thousands of clones, 86% occurring once. The material sequenced was peripheral blood, taken on day 0 of AZD1222 vaccination. This clonotype was obtained from an adult in good health. The chain is built from TRBV21-1 and TRBJ2-3. TRBV21-1 has pseudogene status. CDR3 in DNA: TGTGCCAGCAGCAATCCGGACGAGCCCACAGATACGCAGTATTTT. Translating it yields CASSNPDEPTDTQYF.